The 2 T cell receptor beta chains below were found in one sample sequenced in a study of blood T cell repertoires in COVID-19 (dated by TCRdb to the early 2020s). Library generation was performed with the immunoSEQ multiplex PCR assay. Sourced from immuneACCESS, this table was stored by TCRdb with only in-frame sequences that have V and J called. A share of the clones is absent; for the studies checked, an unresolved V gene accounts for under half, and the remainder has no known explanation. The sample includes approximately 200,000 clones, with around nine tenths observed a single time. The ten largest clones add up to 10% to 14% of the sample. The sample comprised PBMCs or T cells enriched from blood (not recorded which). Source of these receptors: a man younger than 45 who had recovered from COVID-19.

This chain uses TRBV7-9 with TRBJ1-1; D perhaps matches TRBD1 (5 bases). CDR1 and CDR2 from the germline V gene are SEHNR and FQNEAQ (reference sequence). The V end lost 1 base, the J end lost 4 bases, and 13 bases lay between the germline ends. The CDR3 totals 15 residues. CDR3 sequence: CASSLVVGAGTEAFF. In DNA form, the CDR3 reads TGTGCCAGCAGCTTAGTCGTAGGGGCAGGCACTGAAGCTTTCTTT.

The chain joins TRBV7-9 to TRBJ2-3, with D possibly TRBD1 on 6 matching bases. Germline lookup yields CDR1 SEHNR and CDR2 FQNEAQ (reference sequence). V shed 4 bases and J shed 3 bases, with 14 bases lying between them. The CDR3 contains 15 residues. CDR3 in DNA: TGTGCCAGCAGCTCACCGGGACACGGGACAGATACGCAGTATTTT. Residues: CASSSPGHGTDTQYF.